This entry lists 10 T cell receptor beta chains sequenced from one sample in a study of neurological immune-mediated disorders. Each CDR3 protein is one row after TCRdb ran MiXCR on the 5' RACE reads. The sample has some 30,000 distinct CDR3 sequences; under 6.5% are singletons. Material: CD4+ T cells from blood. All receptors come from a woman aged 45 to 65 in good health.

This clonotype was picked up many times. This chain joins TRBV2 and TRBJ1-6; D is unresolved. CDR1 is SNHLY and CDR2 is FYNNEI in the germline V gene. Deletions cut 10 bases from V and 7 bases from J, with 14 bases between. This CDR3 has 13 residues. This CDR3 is CATFGERNSPLHF. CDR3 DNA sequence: TGTGCCACCTTCGGGGAGCGAAATTCACCCCTCCACTTT.

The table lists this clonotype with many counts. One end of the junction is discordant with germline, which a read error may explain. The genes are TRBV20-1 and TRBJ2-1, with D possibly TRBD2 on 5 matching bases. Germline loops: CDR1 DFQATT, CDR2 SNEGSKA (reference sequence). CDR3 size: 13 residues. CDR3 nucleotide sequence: TGCAGTGCTTTCGGGGTTGCTCTAAATGAGCATTTCTTC. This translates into CSAFGVALNEHFF.

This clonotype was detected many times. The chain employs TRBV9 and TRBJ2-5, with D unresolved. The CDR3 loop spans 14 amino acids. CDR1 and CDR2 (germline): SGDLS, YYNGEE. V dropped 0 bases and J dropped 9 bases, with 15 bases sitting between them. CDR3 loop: CASSVESGGVAQYF. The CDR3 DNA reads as TGTGCCAGCAGCGTAGAAAGTGGTGGGGTCGCCCAGTACTTC.

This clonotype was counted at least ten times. Written as DNA, the CDR3 is TGTGCCAGCAGCCCGGACGGACAGGCTTCCACGGAGCAGTACTTC. This gives the protein CASSPDGQASTEQYF. The chain employs TRBV7-9 and TRBJ2-7; 7 positions agree with TRBD1. This CDR3 is 15 amino acids long. Germline CDR1 SEHNR, CDR2 FQNEAQ (reference sequence). The V and J ends lost 5 bases and 7 bases, in that order; junction bases with no gene match: 14. Full variable domain (remainder filled in from reference TRBV7-9 and TRBJ2-7): DTGVSQNPRHKITKRGQNVTFRCDPISEHNRLYWYRQTLGQGPEFLTYFQNEAQLEKSRLLSDRFSAERPKGSFSTLEIQRTEQGDSAMYLCASSPDGQASTEQYFGPGTRLTVT.

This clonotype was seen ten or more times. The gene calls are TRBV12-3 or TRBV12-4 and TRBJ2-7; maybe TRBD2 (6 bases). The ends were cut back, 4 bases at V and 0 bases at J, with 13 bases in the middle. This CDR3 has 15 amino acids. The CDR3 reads CASSWGVRSSYEQYF. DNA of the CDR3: TGTGCCAGCAGTTGGGGGGTCAGAAGCTCCTACGAGCAGTACTTC.

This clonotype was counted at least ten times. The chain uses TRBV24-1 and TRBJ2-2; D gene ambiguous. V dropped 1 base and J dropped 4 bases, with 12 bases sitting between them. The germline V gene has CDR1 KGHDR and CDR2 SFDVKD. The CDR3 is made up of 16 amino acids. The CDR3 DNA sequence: TGTGCCACCAGTGATTTTGGGATATCGCGCACCGGGGAGCTGTTTTTT. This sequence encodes CATSDFGISRTGELFF.

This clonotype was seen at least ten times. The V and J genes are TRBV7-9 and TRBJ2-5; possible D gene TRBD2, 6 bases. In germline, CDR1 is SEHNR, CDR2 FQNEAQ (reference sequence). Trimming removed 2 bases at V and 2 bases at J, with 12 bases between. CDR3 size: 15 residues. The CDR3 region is CASSLSLRGQETQYF. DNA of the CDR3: TGTGCCAGCAGCTTATCTTTGCGGGGTCAAGAGACCCAGTACTTC.

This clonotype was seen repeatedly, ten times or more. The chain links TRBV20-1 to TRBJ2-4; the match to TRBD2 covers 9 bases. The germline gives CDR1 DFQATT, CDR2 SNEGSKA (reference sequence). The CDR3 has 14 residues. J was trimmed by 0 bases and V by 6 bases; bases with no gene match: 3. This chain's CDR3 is CSAIAGVAKNIQYF. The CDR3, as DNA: TGCAGTGCAATAGCGGGGGTAGCCAAAAACATTCAGTACTTC.

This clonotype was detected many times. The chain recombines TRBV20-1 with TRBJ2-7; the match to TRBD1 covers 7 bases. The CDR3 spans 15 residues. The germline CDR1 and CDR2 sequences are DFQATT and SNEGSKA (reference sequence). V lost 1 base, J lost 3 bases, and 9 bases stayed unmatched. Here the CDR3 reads CSARGLPGQLYEQYF. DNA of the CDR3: TGCAGTGCTAGAGGACTTCCGGGACAGCTCTACGAGCAGTACTTC.

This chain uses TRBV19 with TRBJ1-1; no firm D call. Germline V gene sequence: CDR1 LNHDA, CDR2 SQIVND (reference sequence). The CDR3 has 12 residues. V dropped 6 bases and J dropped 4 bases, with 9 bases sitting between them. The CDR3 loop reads CASRHWSTEAFF. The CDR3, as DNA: TGTGCCAGTAGACATTGGAGCACTGAAGCTTTCTTT.